A single sample gave rise to the 11 T cell receptor beta chains below, sequenced in a study of T cells in Graves' hyperthyroidism and ophthalmopathy. Authors of the study amplified TCR beta CDR3 regions from RNA transcripts. During a first-round RT-PCR of the TCR CDR3, the HTBI primer set was used. TCRdb used MiXCR to reprocess the multiplex PCR reads, holding one entry per CDR3 protein. Among approximately 600,000 distinct CDR3 sequences listed, 20% to 25% were seen once. Source material: blood. All receptors derive from a young man with Graves' ophthalmopathy.

This clonotype was counted at least ten times. The rearrangement joins TRBV28 to TRBJ1-5; tentatively, D is TRBD1 (5 bases). Trimming pared 2 bases from V and 4 bases from J, leaving 9 bases between. CDR3 length: 14 residues. From germline, CDR1 is MDHEN and CDR2 SYDVKM. CDR3 sequence: CASSLRQNNQPQHF. The CDR3 coding sequence is TGTGCCAGCAGTTTACGACAGAATAATCAGCCCCAGCATTTT.

The chain joins TRBV20-1 to TRBJ1-1, with D maybe TRBD1 (5 bases). CDR3 size: 11 residues. CDR1 is DFQATT, CDR2 SNEGSKA, per germline (reference sequence). The CDR3 nucleotides read TGCAGAGGAGGGACGAACACTGAAGCTTTCTTT. Translated: CRGGTNTEAFF.

The CDR3 protein is CASSLRAGVNYGYTF. CDR3 in DNA: TGTGCCAGCAGTTTACGAGCCGGAGTCAACTATGGCTACACCTTC. The V gene is TRBV28, the J gene TRBJ1-2; no clear D gene. The germline gives CDR1 MDHEN, CDR2 SYDVKM. The CDR3 length is 15 residues. The V gene lost 2 bases and the J gene lost 2 bases, with 12 bases spanning the gap.

This clonotype was picked up a small number of times. V and J are TRBV3-1 and TRBJ2-7; TRBD2 agrees at 7 bases. The V segment lost 4 bases and the J segment 0 bases; nucleotides outside the gene matches: 6. Germline V lookup: CDR1 LGHDT, CDR2 YNNKEL (reference sequence). The length of the CDR3 is 15 residues. The DNA for the CDR3 is TGTGCCAGCAGCCCCCGGGACTACGCCTCCTACGAGCAGTACTTC. Protein product: CASSPRDYASYEQYF.

This clonotype was seen many times. The V gene is TRBV11-2, the J gene TRBJ2-5; D gene unclear. CDR1 and CDR2 (germline): SGHAT, FQNNGV. With 0 bases removed from V and 5 bases from J, the gap between germline ends came to 4 bases. This CDR3 has 12 amino acids. The CDR3 DNA reads TGTGCCAGCAGCTTAGATAGGGAGACCCAGTACTTC. Protein product: CASSLDRETQYF.

The chain couples TRBV2 to TRBJ2-3; D is unclear. V was trimmed by 0 bases and J by 2 bases, leaving 6 bases between them. Per germline, CDR1 SNHLY and CDR2 FYNNEI. This CDR3 contains 14 residues. The CDR3 DNA reads TGTGCCAGCAGTGAAGCCTCGGACACAGATACGCAGTATTTT. Its translation: CASSEASDTDTQYF.

This clonotype has ten or more counts. The V gene is TRBV28, the J gene TRBJ2-7; D perhaps matches TRBD2 (6 bases). With 6 bases removed from V and 3 bases from J, the gap between germline ends came to 15 bases. CDR3 size: 14 residues. Germline V gives CDR1 MDHEN, CDR2 SYDVKM. CDR3 in amino acids: CASSPRGGVYEQYF. CDR3 coding DNA: TGTGCCAGCAGCCCTCGCGGAGGGGTCTACGAGCAGTACTTC. The full variable domain, in which reference TRBV28 and TRBJ2-7 provide the parts outside the CDR3, is DVKVTQSSRYLVKRTGEKVFLECVQDMDHENMFWYRQDPGLGLRLIYFSYDVKMKEKGDIPEGYSVSREKKERFSLILESASTNQTSMYLCASSPRGGVYEQYFGPGTRLTVT.

This chain joins TRBV29-1 and TRBJ2-5; D may be TRBD2 (6 bases). CDR3 length equals 14 residues. Germline lookup yields CDR1 SQVTM and CDR2 ANQGSEA. The V and J ends lost 4 bases and 4 bases respectively, with 16 bases between them. The DNA of the CDR3 is TGCAGCGTTGGGGGCGGGATGAGTGGAGAGACCCAGTACTTC. Translation: CSVGGGMSGETQYF.

J is TRBJ1-3 and V is TRBV5-1; D perhaps matches TRBD1 (5 bases). The CDR3 is 16 amino acids. The V end was cut by 3 bases, the J end by 0 bases, with 13 bases between. Germline loops: CDR1 SGHRS, CDR2 YFSETQ. The CDR3 loop is CASSYGDLSSGNTIYF. DNA for the CDR3: TGCGCCAGCAGCTATGGGGACCTAAGCTCTGGAAACACCATATATTTT.

The sample holds a few counts of this clonotype. The chain links TRBV29-1 to TRBJ2-1; D uncertain. Germline CDR1 SQVTM, CDR2 ANQGSEA. The germline V and J ends were trimmed by 2 bases and 10 bases, with 12 bases remaining between them. The CDR3 covers 12 residues. As DNA, the CDR3 is TGCAGCGTTGAAAGACCCCCCCAGGAGCAGTTCTTC. Amino acid sequence: CSVERPPQEQFF.

This clonotype has only a few counts. The rearrangement joins TRBV29-1 to TRBJ2-1; TRBD1 might be the D (6 bases). The CDR3 spans 14 residues. Looked up from germline, CDR1 is SQVTM and CDR2 is ANQGSEA. V shed 5 bases and J shed 3 bases, with 14 bases lying between them. The CDR3 nucleotides read TGCAGCGTTCAGAAAGGGGGAAACTACAATGAGCAGTTCTTC. Protein product: CSVQKGGNYNEQFF.